Listed here is a single T cell receptor (beta chain). This clone was seen only once. No cognate antigen has been identified for it. Nothing much larger sits one base from this clone, and base qualities are not available. The germline V gene sets CDR1 to SQVTM and CDR2 to ANQGSEA. The CDR3 sequence holds 14 residues, the cysteine and phenylalanine included. Only the CDR3 portion is preserved as DNA: 42 bases, with reading frame beginning at the first base. The germline ends are 12 bases apart after V is trimmed by 6 bases and J by 0 bases. This sample was taken from a study of blood T cell repertoires in COVID-19 (TCRdb year 2020). About the full investigation: Samples from collaborators originated in the United States, Italy and Spain and spanned both the acute and convalescent phases of COVID-19. The prospective study material was composed of cDNA or gDNA derived from T cells, B-cell-depleted T cells, or PBMCs. Subjects who had been exposed to COVID-19, were actively infected with it, or had recovered from it provided the deeply sampled blood TCRbeta repertoires that made up the dataset. A freely available public database, intended as a resource for researchers studying the immune response to SARS-CoV-2, is where the repertoires were released. Samples came from the ongoing ImmuneRACE study (first 160 participants) plus 1,254 subjects from 6 global collaborators. The sample metadata nearly always contained a de-identified subject ID, COVID-19 status, age in years and sex. HLA class I and class II types, where available, came from metadata supplied by the sample provider rather than from assay-based typing.

The paper's findings and limits, for the study overall: How much clinical and demographic metadata was included differed by source and by participant, and the metadata was provided uncurated.

Collaborating institutions collected whole blood in K2EDTA tubes following their own protocols. For TCRbeta analysis, collaborators shipped samples in one of three forms: frozen whole blood, isolated PBMCs, or DNA extracted from either of those sample types. The immunoSEQ Assay, a bias-controlled multiplex PCR, was used to amplify TCRbeta CDR3 regions from genomic DNA. In the source study's methods: The number of nucleated cells in each sample was estimated from the amplification of reference gene primers within the assay. Sequence reads were collapsed and filtered to measure the absolute abundance of every unique TCRbeta CDR3 rearrangement. For each sample, productive Simpson clonality was calculated as the square root of Simpson's diversity index across productive rearrangements. The immuneACCESS repertoire file appears here via TCRdb, limited to in-frame rearrangements. These files lack a portion of the clones; in checked studies, under half of the deficit traces to unresolved V genes, and the cause of the others is not known. V and J calls and clone size are given by that table; D and trimming were obtained from the DNA. This sample gives about 93,000 clones in total; approximately 80% of them show up just once. Of the sample, 16% falls within the top ten clones.

Specimen: peripheral blood. The rearranged segments are TRBV29-1 and TRBJ2-1; no confident D gene assignment can be made. The clonotype was recovered from a human donor in a cohort sampled during active COVID-19. This receptor carries the CDR3 CSVLDSSSYNEQFF. The nucleotides are TGCAGCGTGTTAGACTCAAGCTCCTACAATGAGCAGTTCTTC.